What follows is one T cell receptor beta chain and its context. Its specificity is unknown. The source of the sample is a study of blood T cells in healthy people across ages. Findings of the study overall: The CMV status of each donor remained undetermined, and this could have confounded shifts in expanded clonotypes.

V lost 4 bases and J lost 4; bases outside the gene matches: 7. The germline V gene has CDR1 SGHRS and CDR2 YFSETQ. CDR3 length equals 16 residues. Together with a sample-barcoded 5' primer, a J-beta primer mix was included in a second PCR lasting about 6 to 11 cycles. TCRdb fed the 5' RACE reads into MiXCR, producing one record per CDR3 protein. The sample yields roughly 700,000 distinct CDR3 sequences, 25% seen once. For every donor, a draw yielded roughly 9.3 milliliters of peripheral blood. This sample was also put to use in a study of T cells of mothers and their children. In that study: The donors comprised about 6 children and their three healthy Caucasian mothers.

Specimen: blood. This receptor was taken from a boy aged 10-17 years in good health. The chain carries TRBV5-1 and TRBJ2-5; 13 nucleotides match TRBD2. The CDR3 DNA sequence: TGCGCCAGCAGCCCGGGACTAGCGGGGATCCCAGAGACCCAGTACTTC. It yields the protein CASSPGLAGIPETQYF.